Listed below are T cell receptor beta chains from one sample, sequenced in a study of a mutant IDH1 vaccine in newly diagnosed glioma. Libraries were prepared by immunoSEQ multiplex PCR; TCRdb keeps only in-frame clonotypes and omits some of them. The table has about 30,000 clones, approximately 86% seen once. These receptors have no known antigen. Sequenced material: peripheral blood mononuclear cells (PBMCs), taken from a glioma patient whose treatment included an IDH1 peptide vaccine. The receptors stem from a woman aged 40 to 50 with glioma. Some clones in this sample may be carry-over from other donors' samples. The CDR3 runs from the conserved cysteine through the conserved F or W. The D gene is left open where the match is weak. Clone size appears in some rows only: once, few, many, or a class for an expanded clone.

j_call,clone_size,d_call,v_call,cdr3_aa,cdr3_nt
TRBJ1-1,-,-,TRBV19,CASSLEGTNTEAFF,TGTGCCAGTAGTCTCGAAGGGACTAACACTGAAGCTTTCTTT
TRBJ2-1,-,-,TRBV27,CASSTNSIGEQFF,TGTGCCAGCAGTACCAACTCCATAGGGGAGCAGTTCTTC
TRBJ2-7,-,-,TRBV28,CASSPGYEQYF,TGTGCCAGCAGTCCGGGGTACGAGCAGTACTTC
TRBJ1-3,-,-,TRBV9,CASSVGAGLGNTIYF,TGTGCCAGCAGCGTAGGGGCAGGGCTCGGAAACACCATATATTTT
TRBJ1-5,-,TRBD1,TRBV7-2,CASSPKNLTGGEVVQPQHF,TGTGCCAGCAGCCCTAAAAACCTCACAGGGGGCGAAGTGGTTCAGCCCCAGCATTTT
TRBJ1-6,-,-,TRBV4-3,CASSRQEEGRGSYNSPLHF,TGCGCCAGCAGCCGCCAAGAGGAAGGGAGGGGATCCTATAATTCACCCCTCCACTTT
TRBJ2-3,-,-,TRBV9,CASSVTKAGYGADTQYF,TGTGCCAGCAGCGTAACCAAGGCGGGGTATGGGGCAGATACGCAGTATTTT
TRBJ2-1,-,-,TRBV5-1,CASSASASVGFVEQFF,TGCGCCAGCAGCGCCTCGGCTAGCGTGGGGTTTGTTGAGCAGTTCTTC
TRBJ1-2,-,-,TRBV5-1,CASSLSWLNYGYTF,TGCGCCAGCAGCTTGAGTTGGCTTAACTATGGCTACACCTTC
TRBJ1-1,-,TRBD1,TRBV28,CASKEGGLVAFF,TGTGCCAGCAAAGAAGGGGGCCTGGTGGCTTTCTTT
TRBJ1-1,-,-,TRBV11-2,CASSSGITEAFF,TGTGCCAGCAGCTCGGGCATCACCGAAGCTTTCTTT
TRBJ2-2,-,-,TRBV19,CAVTGFANTGELFF,TGTGCCGTCACTGGGTTCGCGAACACCGGGGAGCTGTTTTTT
TRBJ1-2,-,-,TRBV4-3,CASSLEIGYGYTF,TGCGCCAGCAGCCTAGAGATCGGTTATGGCTACACCTTC
TRBJ2-1,-,TRBD2,TRBV10-3,CAISESSGRRREQFF,TGTGCCATCAGTGAGTCAAGCGGGAGGAGGAGAGAGCAGTTCTTC
TRBJ2-2,-,-,TRBV15,CATSRARGDLGLFF,TGTGCCACCAGCAGGGCGCGTGGGGACCTCGGGCTGTTTTTT
TRBJ2-7,-,-,TRBV5-4,CASSTETIYEQYF,TGTGCCAGCAGCACGGAAACAATCTACGAGCAGTACTTC
TRBJ1-3,-,-,TRBV2,CASSLEGPMVDTIYF,TGTGCCAGCAGCTTGGAGGGGCCCATGGTAGACACCATATATTTT
TRBJ2-1,-,-,TRBV5-1,CASSLGTTSSNEQFF,TGCGCCAGCAGCTTGGGGACTACGTCGTCCAATGAGCAGTTCTTC
TRBJ2-7,once,-,TRBV25-1,CASSGSSYEQYF,TGTGCCAGCAGTGGTTCCTCCTACGAGCAGTACTTC
TRBJ2-3,-,TRBD2,TRBV7-2,CASSFRLAGALDTQYF,TGTGCCAGCAGCTTCCGACTAGCGGGAGCGTTAGATACGCAGTATTTT
TRBJ2-1,-,-,TRBV19,CASRLASYNEQFF,TGTGCCAGTAGGCTAGCGTCCTACAATGAGCAGTTCTTC
TRBJ2-7,-,TRBD2,TRBV27,CASSPSGSSYEQYF,TGTGCCAGCAGCCCTAGCGGTAGCTCCTACGAGCAGTACTTC
TRBJ1-5,-,-,TRBV27,CASSFGGLRQPQHF,TGTGCCAGCAGTTTTGGAGGCTTAAGACAGCCCCAGCATTTT
TRBJ1-6,-,TRBD1,TRBV5-1,CASSLDGTGEGAPLHF,TGCGCCAGCAGCTTGGACGGGACAGGGGAAGGGGCACCCCTCCACTTT
TRBJ2-7,once,-,TRBV7-2,CASSGGGGSAYEQYF,TGTGCCAGCAGCGGGGGGGGCGGGTCGGCTTACGAGCAGTACTTC
TRBJ1-1,-,-,TRBV4-2,CASSLWNTEAFF,TGTGCCAGCAGCCTGTGGAACACTGAAGCTTTCTTT
TRBJ2-5,-,TRBD2,TRBV7-2,CASSFYRGRAGETQYF,TGTGCCAGCAGCTTCTACCGCGGGAGGGCGGGGGAGACCCAGTACTTC
TRBJ2-3,-,-,TRBV29-1,CSVEGETERGTDTQYF,TGCAGCGTTGAAGGAGAGACAGAGAGGGGCACAGATACGCAGTATTTT
TRBJ2-5,-,-,TRBV5-1,CASSPWGQFQETQYF,TGCGCCAGCAGCCCCTGGGGACAATTCCAAGAGACCCAGTACTTC
TRBJ1-4,-,TRBD1,TRBV7-9,CASRGSGQWNEKLFF,TGTGCCAGCAGAGGGTCGGGACAGTGGAATGAAAAACTGTTTTTT
TRBJ2-3,-,-,TRBV6-6,CACRLSPNTDTQYF,TGTGCCTGCCGTCTTTCCCCCAATACAGATACGCAGTATTTT
TRBJ2-7,-,-,TRBV28,CASKSPTGAGYEQYF,TGTGCCAGCAAAAGCCCCACGGGGGCTGGCTACGAGCAGTACTTC
TRBJ2-5,once,-,TRBV11-1,CASSFDLVQETQYF,TGTGCCAGCAGCTTCGACCTGGTCCAAGAGACCCAGTACTTC
TRBJ2-2,-,TRBD2,TRBV7-8,CASSGAGGSDTGELFF,TGTGCCAGCAGCGGGGCGGGAGGGAGTGACACCGGGGAGCTGTTTTTT
TRBJ1-6,-,TRBD1,TRBV19,CASKDGTGGARLNSPLHF,TGTGCCAGTAAAGATGGGACAGGGGGCGCGCGACTTAATTCACCCCTCCACTTT